Listed below are T cell receptor beta chains from one sample, sequenced in a study of T cell clonotyping in hematopoietic cell transplantation. The data were produced by immunoSEQ multiplex PCR, yet TCRdb's version contains in-frame clones alone and is incomplete. The sample includes about 36,000 clones, approximately 89% seen only once; the top ten take 1.5% to 2%. The sample comprised peripheral blood mononuclear cells. Every receptor here comes from a woman aged 40 to 50 in good health. Some clones in this sample may be carry-over from other donors' samples. CDR3s include the opening cysteine and the closing phenylalanine or tryptophan. Fields, in order: V gene, J gene, clone size, D gene, CDR3 DNA, CDR3 protein. D genes are given only for firm matches. Rows may omit the clone size; those that give it use once, few, many or a size class.

v_gene: TRBV11-2
j_gene: TRBJ1-3
abundance: .
d_gene: .
CDR3nt: TGTGCCAGCATGAGCCCTGGAAACACCATATATTTT
CDR3aa: CASMSPGNTIYF

v_gene: TRBV7-9
j_gene: TRBJ2-2
abundance: few
d_gene: .
CDR3nt: TGTGCCAGCAGCTCGAGGCCGGGTCGCTCCACCGGGGAGCTGTTTTTT
CDR3aa: CASSSRPGRSTGELFF

v_gene: TRBV29-1
j_gene: TRBJ2-3
abundance: .
d_gene: .
CDR3nt: TGCAGCGTTCAGGGGATGGGGGGAGATACGCAGTATTTT
CDR3aa: CSVQGMGGDTQYF

v_gene: TRBV28
j_gene: TRBJ1-5
abundance: .
d_gene: .
CDR3nt: TGTGCCAGCAACCACGACGGTAGCAATCAGCCCCAGCATTTT
CDR3aa: CASNHDGSNQPQHF

v_gene: TRBV21-1
j_gene: TRBJ2-4
abundance: .
d_gene: .
CDR3nt: TGTGCCAGCAGCAACCTGCAGGACAGCCTAGCCAAAAACATTCAGTACTTC
CDR3aa: CASSNLQDSLAKNIQYF

v_gene: TRBV19
j_gene: TRBJ2-2
abundance: .
d_gene: TRBD1
CDR3nt: TGTGCCAGTAGTATGTCAAGGACAGGGAGAACCGGGGAGCTGTTTTTT
CDR3aa: CASSMSRTGRTGELFF

v_gene: TRBV6-1
j_gene: TRBJ2-3
abundance: once
d_gene: TRBD1
CDR3nt: TGTGCCAGCATTCCCGGGACAGATGAAAATACGCAGTATTTT
CDR3aa: CASIPGTDENTQYF

v_gene: TRBV15
j_gene: TRBJ1-2
abundance: .
d_gene: TRBD1
CDR3nt: TGTGCCACCAGCAGAGCAGGGGGCGAGCGGGGCTACACCTTC
CDR3aa: CATSRAGGERGYTF

v_gene: TRBV4-3
j_gene: TRBJ1-5
abundance: .
d_gene: .
CDR3nt: TGCGCCAGCAGCCCGGGGTCGGACAGTAATCAGCCCCAGCATTTT
CDR3aa: CASSPGSDSNQPQHF

v_gene: TRBV6-4
j_gene: TRBJ1-2
abundance: .
d_gene: .
CDR3nt: TGTGCCAGCAGTGTTGAGGGTGGAACTAACTATGGCTACACCTTC
CDR3aa: CASSVEGGTNYGYTF

v_gene: TRBV28
j_gene: TRBJ2-7
abundance: .
d_gene: .
CDR3nt: TGTGCCAGCAGTGAAAGGGACTCCTACGAGCAGTACTTC
CDR3aa: CASSERDSYEQYF

v_gene: TRBV29-1
j_gene: TRBJ2-7
abundance: once
d_gene: .
CDR3nt: TGCAGCGTCGAAAACCCGCCAGGCGTAGGGGAGCAGTACTTC
CDR3aa: CSVENPPGVGEQYF

v_gene: TRBV16
j_gene: TRBJ2-7
abundance: .
d_gene: TRBD1
CDR3nt: TGTGCCAGCAGTCTCACTCCTACAGGGGGGACCTACGAGCAGTACTTC
CDR3aa: CASSLTPTGGTYEQYF

v_gene: TRBV19
j_gene: TRBJ1-5
abundance: few
d_gene: .
CDR3nt: TGTGCCAGTAGTATAGATCAAGGTTCCAATCAGCCCCAGCATTTT
CDR3aa: CASSIDQGSNQPQHF

v_gene: TRBV29-1
j_gene: TRBJ1-2
abundance: .
d_gene: .
CDR3nt: TGCAGCGTCGGGGACCTAGACTATGGCTACACCTTC
CDR3aa: CSVGDLDYGYTF

v_gene: TRBV9
j_gene: TRBJ2-5
abundance: .
d_gene: .
CDR3nt: TGTGCCAGCAGCGGGACTATTCAAGAGACCCAGTACTTC
CDR3aa: CASSGTIQETQYF

v_gene: TRBV5-6
j_gene: TRBJ2-7
abundance: .
d_gene: .
CDR3nt: TGTGCCAGCAGCTTGGAATCGAAACTTCCCCAGTACTTC
CDR3aa: CASSLESKLPQYF

v_gene: TRBV19
j_gene: TRBJ1-1
abundance: .
d_gene: .
CDR3nt: TGTGCCAGTAGTATAAGCGCATTGAACACTGAAGCTTTCTTT
CDR3aa: CASSISALNTEAFF

v_gene: TRBV7-8
j_gene: TRBJ1-5
abundance: .
d_gene: .
CDR3nt: TGTGCCAGCAGCTTATTTGAGGGACAGCCCCAGCATTTT
CDR3aa: CASSLFEGQPQHF

v_gene: TRBV6-6
j_gene: TRBJ1-2
abundance: .
d_gene: .
CDR3nt: TGTGCCAGCAGAAACAATTGGGGCCGCTATGGCTACACCTTC
CDR3aa: CASRNNWGRYGYTF